This TCR beta chain came from a study of beta chain features in type 1 diabetes. Sorting gave populations that all exceeded 98% purity. The study reverse transcribed the entire isolated RNA, so it sequenced expressed TCRB transcripts. Clones were read by immunoSEQ multiplex PCR, and TCRdb kept only the in-frame ones, dropping some. Among some 200,000 clones, about a tenth were seen once, and the ten largest hold 1% to 1.5%. The sample was central memory CD4+ T cells from blood. This receptor was identified in a man aged 18 to 29 in good health.

CDR3 residues: CASAGSSYEQYF. The CDR3 DNA follows: TGTGCCAGCGCGGGAAGCTCCTACGAGCAGTACTTC. The chain has TRBV14 and TRBJ2-5, with a possible D match to TRBD2 (6 bases). The end of the DNA aligns better with TRBJ2-7, so the J call may be wrong. The length of the CDR3 is 12 residues. Looked up from germline, CDR1 is SGHDN and CDR2 is FVKESK.